This TCR beta chain stems from a study of tumor-infiltrating lymphocytes in primary liver carcinoma. Overall study: Through surgical resection, the patients' primary liver carcinoma was treated.

Germline loops: CDR1 SGHDT, CDR2 YYEEEE. The CDR3 totals 16 residues. A primer in the constant region served to generate TCR beta cDNA from 450 to 600 ng of total RNA. TCR beta libraries came from three nested multiplex PCR rounds using slightly modified ARM-PCR. The first two PCR rounds used TRBV1-TRBV30 primers with a Cbeta primer, 9 to 11 cycles each. TCRdb fed the multiplex PCR reads into MiXCR, producing one record per CDR3 protein. The data contain about 200,000 distinct CDR3 sequences, 65% of them singletons. As regards this clonotype: Sequence at one end of the junction differs from germline and may be a read error.

In addition to blood RNA drawn from unsorted whole blood, germline DNA was extracted. The rearrangement joins TRBV5-6 to TRBJ2-2; TRBD1 agrees at 9 bases. The sequenced sample was peripheral blood. The sequence was collected from a woman aged 55-69 years with primary liver carcinoma and hepatitis B virus infection. CDR3 protein: CAGSLFGQGPTGELFF. The CDR3 DNA reads TGTGCCGGCAGCTTGTTCGGACAGGGGCCCACCGGGGAGCTGTTTTTT.